This T cell receptor (beta chain) appears in the sequencing data of a study of blood T cells in healthy people across ages. Study results and limitations: Comparison with aged donors showed that long-lived donors had more naive CD4+ cells and higher diversity.

Then a second PCR, running roughly 7 to 11 cycles, was carried out with a sample-barcoded 5' primer and a J-beta primer mix. One entry per CDR3 protein results from TCRdb running MiXCR on the 5' RACE reads. The sample lists about 1.4 million distinct CDR3 sequences; around 59% were seen once. Comments on this clonotype: Its antigen is unidentified.

The sample was blood. The sequence was obtained from a man aged 18-30 years in good health.

CDR3 sequence: CASSMKRGVYNEQFF. In nucleotides, the CDR3 is TGTGCCAGCAGTATGAAGCGGGGGGTCTACAATGAGCAGTTCTTC. The chain employs TRBV6-5 and TRBJ2-1, with TRBD2 identical over 9 bases. CDR3 size: 15 residues. V lost 5 bases, J lost 3 bases, and 5 bases stayed unmatched. Germline V CDR1 and CDR2: MNHEY, SVGAGI.